The 8 T cell receptor beta chains reported below all come from one sample, sequenced in a study of shared clonotypes between healthy human individuals. Only in-frame clones appear in the TCRdb table, and some are missing; sequencing was by immunoSEQ multiplex PCR. Of roughly 1,000,000 clones in the sample, roughly 74% are singletons; the top ten hold under 0.65%. The specimen was memory CD4+ T cells from PBMCs. Indicated subset: CD45RA-negative fraction. Receptors originate from a man between 18 and 29 years old in good health. Some clones in this sample may be carry-over from other donors' samples.

V is TRBV30 and J is TRBJ2-3, with a possible D match to TRBD1 (5 bases). This CDR3 is 13 amino acids long. Trimming left V 3 bases short and J 6 bases short, with 13 bases between. Germline V gene lookup returns CDR1 GTSNPN and CDR2 SVGIG (reference sequence). The CDR3 nucleotides are TGTGCCTGGAGCCCGGCTAACAGGGATACGCAGTATTTT. Its translation: CAWSPANRDTQYF. The full variable domain, in which reference TRBV30 and TRBJ2-3 provide the parts outside the CDR3, is SQTIHQWPATLVQPVGSPLSLECTVEGTSNPNLYWYRQAAGRGLQLLFYSVGIGQISSEVPQNLSASRPQDRQFILSSKKLLLSDSGFYLCAWSPANRDTQYFGPGTRLTVL.

This clone turned up a few times. The same CDR3 also results from other DNA sequences found in this sample. The chain couples TRBV2 to TRBJ2-7; possibly TRBD1 for D (5 bases). The CDR3 has 12 residues. Germline V gives CDR1 SNHLY, CDR2 FYNNEI. The germline V and J ends were trimmed by 4 bases and 3 bases, with 7 bases remaining between them. CDR3 sequence (DNA): TGTGCCAGCAGTGGGCAGGGCTACGAGCAGTACTTC. Protein sequence: CASSGQGYEQYF.

CDR3 residues: CASSLAGGVPDTQYF. CDR3 DNA: TGTGCCAGCAGCTTAGCGGGAGGGGTCCCAGATACGCAGTATTTT. V gene TRBV7-6 combines with J gene TRBJ2-3, with 7 bases identical to TRBD2. This CDR3 spans 15 amino acids. V lost 0 bases, J lost 4 bases, and 4 bases stayed unmatched. The germline gives CDR1 SGHVS, CDR2 FNYEAQ. Variable domain in full (rest from reference TRBV7-6 and TRBJ2-3): GAGVSQSPRYKVTKRGQDVALRCDPISGHVSLYWYRQALGQGPEFLTYFNYEAQQDKSGLPNDRFSAERPEGSISTLTIQRTEQRDSAMYRCASSLAGGVPDTQYFGPGTRLTVL.

V and J are TRBV15 and TRBJ2-5; TRBD1 agrees at 7 bases. There are 15 residues in the CDR3. Per germline, CDR1 LNHNV and CDR2 YYDKDF (reference sequence). Losses at the gene ends were 1 base for V and 2 bases for J; bases not matched to a gene: 4. CDR3 sequence: CATSRGPGQQETQYF. CDR3 nucleotides: TGTGCCACCAGCAGAGGTCCGGGACAGCAAGAGACCCAGTACTTC. Combining the CDR3 with reference TRBV15 and TRBJ2-5 gives the whole variable domain DAMVIQNPRYQVTQFGKPVTLSCSQTLNHNVMYWYQQKSSQAPKLLFHYYDKDFNNEADTPDNFQSRRPNTSFCFLDIRSPGLGDTAMYLCATSRGPGQQETQYFGPGTRLLVL.

The chain is built from TRBV4-2 and TRBJ2-7; 11 nucleotides agree with TRBD2. The trim removed 2 bases at V and 7 bases at J, leaving 7 bases unmatched. The CDR3 extends over 15 amino acids. Germline CDR1 and CDR2: LGHNA and YNFKEQ. The CDR3 bases are TGTGCCAGCAGCCAACTAGCTGGGACTAGCGGAGAGCAGTACTTC. Translated, it gives CASSQLAGTSGEQYF.

CDR3 DNA sequence: TGTGCCAGTACCGCCCCTCGGGGGGGTGGTGGTTCTGCTGGGGCCAACGTCCTGACTTTC. It yields the protein CASTAPRGGGGSAGANVLTF. The chain joins TRBV19 to TRBJ2-6; 8 nucleotides align to TRBD2. The V segment lost 7 bases and the J segment 2 bases; nucleotides outside the gene matches: 19. The CDR3 spans 20 residues. Looked up from germline, CDR1 is LNHDA and CDR2 is SQIVND (reference sequence).

The chain employs TRBV5-1 and TRBJ1-2, with TRBD1 identical over 9 bases. The V gene's germline CDR1 is SGHRS and CDR2 YFSETQ. The CDR3 length is 15 residues. Trimming removed 4 bases from V and 4 bases from J; junction bases left unmatched: 8. DNA for the CDR3: TGCGCCAGCAGCATCGATGGACAGGGGAGCTATGGCTACACCTTC. The encoded protein is CASSIDGQGSYGYTF.

The chain employs TRBV5-1 and TRBJ2-1; no definite D call. The V gene lost 0 bases and the J gene lost 2 bases, with 12 bases spanning the gap. Germline V gene lookup returns CDR1 SGHRS and CDR2 YFSETQ. The CDR3 has 16 residues. This chain's CDR3 is CASSLESETTYNEQFF. In DNA, the CDR3 is TGCGCCAGCAGCTTGGAGTCAGAAACTACCTACAATGAGCAGTTCTTC.